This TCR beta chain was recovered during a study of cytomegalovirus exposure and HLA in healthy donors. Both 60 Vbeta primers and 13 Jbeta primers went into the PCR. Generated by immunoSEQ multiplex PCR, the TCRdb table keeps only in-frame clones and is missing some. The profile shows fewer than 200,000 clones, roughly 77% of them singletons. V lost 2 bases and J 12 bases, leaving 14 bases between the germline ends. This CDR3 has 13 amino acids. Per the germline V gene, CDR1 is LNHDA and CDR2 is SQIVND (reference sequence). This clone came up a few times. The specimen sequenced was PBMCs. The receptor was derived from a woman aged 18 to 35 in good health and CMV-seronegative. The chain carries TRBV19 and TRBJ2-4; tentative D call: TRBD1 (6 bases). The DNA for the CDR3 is TGTGCCAGTAGTATACTCTCGACAGGAGATCAGTACTTC. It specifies CASSILSTGDQYF.